This T cell receptor (beta chain) was profiled in a study of blood T cell repertoires in COVID-19. Study-level information: T cells, B-cell-depleted T cells, or PBMCs provided the cDNA or gDNA that served as material.

Participants reported their clinical history, and cohort assignment relied on those reports. Participants in the exposed group had met a COVID-19 case in the 2 weeks before joining the study. The V end lost 0 bases, the J end lost 0 bases, and 9 bases lay between the germline ends. The CDR3 length is 17 residues. Method: immunoSEQ multiplex PCR; TCRdb's copy keeps in-frame clones and lacks some. This sample has about 140,000 clones, with about 84% found just once. This clonotype was obtained from a woman under 30 who had been exposed to COVID-19. The chain uses TRBV23-1 and TRBJ1-6; D is unclear. TRBV23-1 is labeled an ORF, and its function is uncertain. The sequenced sample was PBMCs or T cells enriched from blood (not recorded which). The CDR3 DNA reads as TGCGCCAGCAGTCAATCTCAGCGGAGCTCCTATAATTCACCCCTCCACTTT. It encodes CASSQSQRSSYNSPLHF.